Below, 26 T cell receptor beta chains from the same sample are listed, as sequenced in a study of cytomegalovirus exposure and HLA in healthy donors. Researchers ran the PCR with 60 Vbeta and 13 Jbeta primers. Clones were read by immunoSEQ multiplex PCR, and TCRdb kept only the in-frame ones, dropping some. The repertoire holds 150,000 or so clones, approximately 73% seen once, with 1.5% to 2% in the top ten. The sequencing input was PBMCs. These receptors were taken from a woman between 18 and 29 years old in good health and CMV-seronegative.

The chain employs TRBV19 and TRBJ1-2; TRBD1 agrees at 8 bases. V trimming: 4 bases; J trimming: 4 bases; junction bases outside the gene matches: 5. This CDR3 region has 14 residues. The germline CDR1 and CDR2 sequences are LNHDA and SQIVND (reference sequence). The DNA of the CDR3 is TGTGCCAGTAGTACCCGGGACAGGCTCTATGGCTACACCTTC. Protein product: CASSTRDRLYGYTF.

This chain joins TRBV4-1 and TRBJ1-4; 10 nucleotides match TRBD1. The CDR3 is made up of 20 amino acids. V trimming: 3 bases; J trimming: 0 bases; junction bases outside the gene matches: 13. Germline CDR1 reads MGHRA; CDR2 reads YSYEKL. The CDR3, as DNA: TGCGCCAGCAGCCACCGGGCCGGGACAGGGGACCGGTCAACTAATGAAAAACTGTTTTTT. Protein: CASSHRAGTGDRSTNEKLFF.

This clone was picked up one time. The rearrangement links TRBV2 to TRBJ2-1; TRBD2 matches 11 bases. CDR1 and CDR2 (germline): SNHLY, FYNNEI. Germline trimming cut 6 bases from V and 9 bases from J; bases unmatched to any gene: 10. The CDR3 covers 15 residues. Written as DNA, the CDR3 is TGTGCCAGCAGGTCGACTAGCGGGAAGTTTGGTGAGCAGTTCTTC. It encodes CASRSTSGKFGEQFF. The whole variable domain, filled in from reference TRBV2 and TRBJ2-1, reads EPEVTQTPSHQVTQMGQEVILRCVPISNHLYFYWYRQILGQKVEFLVSFYNNEISEKSEIFDDQFSVERPDGSNFTLKIRSTKLEDSAMYFCASRSTSGKFGEQFFGPGTRLTVL.

The chain links TRBV7-8 to TRBJ2-1, with 13 bases lining up with TRBD2. This CDR3 has 15 residues. The V gene's germline CDR1 is SGHVS and CDR2 FQNEAQ. The trim removed 1 base at V and 10 bases at J, leaving 4 bases unmatched. The CDR3 region is CASSLGTSGSREQFF. For the CDR3, the DNA is TGTGCCAGCAGCTTAGGGACTAGCGGGAGCAGAGAGCAGTTCTTC.

This clone was picked up a small number of times. V and J are TRBV5-4 and TRBJ1-6, with D possibly being TRBD1 (6 bases). Germline V CDR1 and CDR2: SGHNT, YYREEE (reference sequence). CDR3 length: 15 amino acids. V was pared by 0 bases and J by 9 bases, with 13 bases between. The DNA for the CDR3 is TGTGCCAGCAGCTTGGCCGAAACAGGGAGTTCACCCCTCCACTTT. Translated, it gives CASSLAETGSSPLHF.

This clone was counted a single time. The rearrangement uses TRBV6-6 and TRBJ2-2; D might be TRBD1 (6 bases). CDR1 and CDR2 (germline): MNHNY, SVGAGI (reference sequence). The V end lost 10 bases, the J end lost 6 bases, and 9 bases lay between the germline ends. This CDR3 contains 11 residues. Here the CDR3 DNA reads TGTGCCACCCACAGGGCCGGGGAGCTGTTTTTT. It codes for CATHRAGELFF.

The chain joins TRBV27 to TRBJ2-7; D remains unclear. The CDR3 length is 13 residues. Germline V gene sequence: CDR1 MNHEY, CDR2 SMNVEV (reference sequence). Deletions cut 1 base from V and 3 bases from J, with 7 bases between. CDR3 protein: CASSLWQNYEQYF. The CDR3 DNA reads as TGTGCCAGCAGTTTATGGCAGAACTACGAGCAGTACTTC.

This clone has a handful of counts. This rearrangement joins TRBV4-3 to TRBJ1-2; TRBD1 agrees at 7 bases. Germline trimming cut 1 base from V and 4 bases from J; bases unmatched to any gene: 3. The germline V gene has CDR1 LGHNA and CDR2 YSLEER. This CDR3 spans 14 amino acids. The CDR3 DNA is TGCGCCAGCAGCCAAGCGGACAGGAGCTATGGCTACACCTTC. Translating it yields CASSQADRSYGYTF.

This clone was seen more than once but under ten times. This sequence joins TRBV29-1 and TRBJ1-1, with a possible D match to TRBD1 (5 bases). The V gene lost 1 base and the J gene lost 3 bases, with 12 bases spanning the gap. The length of the CDR3 is 14 residues. Germline lookup yields CDR1 SQVTM and CDR2 ANQGSEA. CDR3 nucleotides: TGCAGCGTTGAAGTAAAGGGGCGTCACACTGAAGCTTTCTTT. Residues: CSVEVKGRHTEAFF.

The V gene is TRBV19, the J gene TRBJ2-7; 9 bases map to TRBD1. V lost 6 bases to trimming and J lost 0 bases; unmatched junction nucleotides: 6. The V gene's germline CDR1 is LNHDA and CDR2 SQIVND (reference sequence). The length of the CDR3 is 15 residues. In DNA, the CDR3 is TGTGCCAGTAGCACAGAGACAGGGGGCTCCTACGAGCAGTACGTC. As protein: CASSTETGGSYEQYV.

A few counts support this clone. This sequence joins TRBV27 and TRBJ2-7; 8 bases are shared with TRBD2. Germline loops: CDR1 MNHEY, CDR2 SMNVEV (reference sequence). The V and J ends lost 5 bases and 2 bases, in that order; junction bases with no gene match: 5. The CDR3 has 14 residues. The CDR3 DNA reads TGTGCCAGCAGTACAAAAGCGGGAGCCTACGAGCAGTACGTC. Protein sequence: CASSTKAGAYEQYV.

J is TRBJ1-1 and V is TRBV19, with D possibly being TRBD1 (5 bases). Per germline, CDR1 LNHDA and CDR2 SQIVND (reference sequence). The CDR3 sequence is 16 residues long. With 2 bases removed from V and 5 bases from J, the gap between germline ends came to 18 bases. The CDR3 sequence is CASSIPLLGAETEAFF. CDR3 DNA sequence: TGTGCCAGTAGTATACCCCTCCTAGGGGCAGAAACTGAAGCTTTCTTT.

The chain employs TRBV11-3 and TRBJ2-5, with 8 bases that match TRBD1. Germline V lookup: CDR1 SGHNT, CDR2 YENEEA. The J segment lost 4 bases and the V segment lost 3 bases, leaving 1 base of the junction unmatched. The CDR3 has 13 amino acids. Here the CDR3 DNA reads TGTGCCAGCAGCTTCGACAGGGGAGAGACCCAGTACTTC. Translation gives CASSFDRGETQYF.

V is TRBV7-9 and J is TRBJ1-2; 7 positions match TRBD1. The CDR3 is made up of 16 amino acids. V lost 5 bases and J lost 6; bases outside the gene matches: 15. In germline, CDR1 is SEHNR, CDR2 FQNEAQ (reference sequence). The CDR3 protein is CASSRSTRGRGDGYTF. CDR3 sequence (DNA): TGTGCCAGCAGCCGATCTACAAGGGGGCGCGGGGATGGCTACACCTTC.

The chain links TRBV6-5 to TRBJ1-1; D is unclear. Germline CDR1 MNHEY, CDR2 SVGAGI. The length of the CDR3 is 15 residues. The germline V and J ends were trimmed by 0 bases and 1 base, with 9 bases remaining between them. CDR3 sequence (DNA): TGTGCCAGCAGTTACTCGTCACTATCGAACACTGAAGCTTTCTTT. Translated, it gives CASSYSSLSNTEAFF.

This clone showed up just a few times. The rearrangement uses TRBV7-2 and TRBJ2-3, with 8 positions matching TRBD1. Germline V gene sequence: CDR1 SGHTA, CDR2 FQGNSA. The V segment lost 5 bases and the J segment 6 bases; nucleotides outside the gene matches: 10. This CDR3 comprises 15 residues. Written as DNA, the CDR3 is TGTGCCAGCAGCCCACCGGGACAGGCTCACGATACGCAGTATTTT. Translated, it gives CASSPPGQAHDTQYF.

The chain links TRBV5-4 to TRBJ2-5, with TRBD1 identical over 7 bases. The CDR3 runs 13 residues. After removal of 0 bases from V and 4 bases from J, the junction contained 0 bases not matched to a gene. The germline CDR1 and CDR2 sequences are SGHNT and YYREEE (reference sequence). CDR3 sequence reads: CASSLAGGETQYF. In nucleotides, the CDR3 is TGTGCCAGCAGCTTGGCAGGGGGAGAGACCCAGTACTTC.

V is TRBV19 and J is TRBJ2-1, with TRBD2 matching 8 bases. J lost 0 bases, V lost 7 bases, and 14 bases had no gene match. From germline, CDR1 is LNHDA and CDR2 SQIVND (reference sequence). The CDR3 is made up of 18 amino acids. The CDR3 DNA reads as TGTGCCAGTAAAGAGACTAGCGCCACAACGAACTCCTACAATGAGCAGTTCTTC. Protein sequence: CASKETSATTNSYNEQFF.

This chain connects TRBV15 to TRBJ1-5, with a tentative D call TRBD1 (5 bases). This CDR3 region has 13 residues. The V gene's germline CDR1 is LNHNV and CDR2 YYDKDF (reference sequence). Trimming took 5 bases from V and 7 from J, leaving 12 bases between them. The CDR3 protein is CATSQGSGQPQHF. The CDR3 DNA reads TGTGCCACCAGCCAGGGATCAGGGCAGCCCCAGCATTTT.

The V gene is TRBV7-9, the J gene TRBJ1-2, with 7 bases identical to TRBD1. The germline V gene has CDR1 SEHNR and CDR2 FQNEAQ (reference sequence). The V and J ends lost 3 bases and 5 bases, in that order; junction bases with no gene match: 9. The CDR3 is made up of 15 amino acids. The CDR3 nucleotides read TGTGCCAGCAGCTTGGGGCAGGGGGACATTTATGGCTACACCTTC. Its translation is CASSLGQGDIYGYTF. Drawing the rest from reference TRBV7-9 and TRBJ1-2, the complete variable domain is DTGVSQNPRHKITKRGQNVTFRCDPISEHNRLYWYRQTLGQGPEFLTYFQNEAQLEKSRLLSDRFSAERPKGSFSTLEIQRTEQGDSAMYLCASSLGQGDIYGYTFGSGTRLTVV.

This clone was found a few times. CDR3 sequence: CASSRTGDNQPQHF. In DNA, the CDR3 is TGCGCCAGCAGCCGGACAGGGGACAATCAGCCCCAGCATTTT. The V call is TRBV4-1, the J call TRBJ1-5; 9 bases are a match to TRBD1. J gave up 3 bases and V 4 bases, and 1 base lay outside the gene matches. This CDR3 is built from 14 residues. Germline CDR1 and CDR2: MGHRA and YSYEKL.

The rearrangement links TRBV18 to TRBJ1-5; D gene ambiguous. Trimming removed 6 bases at V and 3 bases at J, with 6 bases between. The CDR3 runs 12 residues. The germline V gene encodes CDR1 KGHSH and CDR2 LQKENI. The CDR3 DNA is TGTGCCAGCTCTGCGCCCAATCAGCCCCAGCATTTT. This codes for CASSAPNQPQHF.

The V call is TRBV6-6, the J call TRBJ2-5; D unresolved. The V and J ends lost 4 bases and 5 bases respectively, with 8 bases between them. The CDR3 runs 12 residues. Per germline, CDR1 MNHNY and CDR2 SVGAGI (reference sequence). CDR3 coding DNA: TGTGCCAGCAGTTCCCTCGGGGAGACCCAGTACTTC. Protein: CASSSLGETQYF.

The chain employs TRBV27 and TRBJ2-3; TRBD2 is a possible D gene (5 bases). Trimming removed 5 bases at V and 0 bases at J, with 18 bases between. Germline V gene sequence: CDR1 MNHEY, CDR2 SMNVEV (reference sequence). The CDR3 runs to 17 residues. As DNA, the CDR3 is TGTGCCAGCAGTCGCCACGGTAGCGTAACTAGCACAGATACGCAGTATTTT. It translates to CASSRHGSVTSTDTQYF.

V gene TRBV11-3 combines with J gene TRBJ2-1; no clear D. Trimming pared 0 bases from V and 10 bases from J, leaving 7 bases between. The CDR3 covers 12 residues. CDR1 is SGHNT and CDR2 is YENEEA in the germline V gene. The CDR3 loop is CASSLDLAEQFF. In DNA, the CDR3 is TGTGCCAGCAGCTTAGATCTGGCAGAGCAGTTCTTC.

There are many counts of this clone. This rearrangement joins TRBV7-9 to TRBJ2-5, with 7 bases matching TRBD1. This CDR3 comprises 14 residues. V gave up 5 bases and J gave up 2 bases; unmatched junction bases: 5. CDR1 SEHNR and CDR2 FQNEAQ come from the germline V gene (reference sequence). CDR3 sequence: CASSKTGKQETQYF. DNA of the CDR3: TGTGCCAGCAGCAAGACAGGGAAGCAAGAGACCCAGTACTTC.